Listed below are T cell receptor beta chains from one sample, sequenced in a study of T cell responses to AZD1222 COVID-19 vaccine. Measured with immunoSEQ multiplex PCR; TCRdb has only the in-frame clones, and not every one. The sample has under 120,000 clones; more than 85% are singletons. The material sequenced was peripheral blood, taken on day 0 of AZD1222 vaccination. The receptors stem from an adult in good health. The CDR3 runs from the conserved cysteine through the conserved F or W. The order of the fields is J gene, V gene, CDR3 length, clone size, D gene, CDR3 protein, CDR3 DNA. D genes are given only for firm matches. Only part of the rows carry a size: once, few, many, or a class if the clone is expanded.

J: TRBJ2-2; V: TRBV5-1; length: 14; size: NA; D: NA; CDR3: CASSSQGNTGELFF; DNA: TGCGCCAGCAGCTCCCAGGGGAACACCGGGGAGCTGTTTTTT
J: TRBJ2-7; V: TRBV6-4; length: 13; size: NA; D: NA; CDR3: CASSVPGDYEQYF; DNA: TGTGCCAGCAGTGTCCCGGGGGACTACGAGCAGTACTTC
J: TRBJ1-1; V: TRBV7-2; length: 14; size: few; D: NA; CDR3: CASSFTFEGTEAFF; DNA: TGTGCCAGCAGCTTTACGTTCGAAGGGACTGAAGCTTTCTTT
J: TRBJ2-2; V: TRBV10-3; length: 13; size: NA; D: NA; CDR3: CAIKGPITGELFF; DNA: TGTGCCATCAAAGGCCCTATCACCGGGGAGCTGTTTTTT
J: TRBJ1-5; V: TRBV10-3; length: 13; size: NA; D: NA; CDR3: CAITPGGDQPQHF; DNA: TGTGCCATCACCCCCGGGGGCGATCAGCCCCAGCATTTT
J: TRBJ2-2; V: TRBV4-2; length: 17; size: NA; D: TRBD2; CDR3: CASSPTLAGGNTGELFF; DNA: TGTGCCAGCAGCCCCACTTTAGCGGGAGGGAACACCGGGGAGCTGTTTTTT
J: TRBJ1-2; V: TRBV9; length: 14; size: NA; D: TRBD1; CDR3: CASSGLTGNNGYTF; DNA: TGTGCCAGCAGCGGCCTGACAGGGAATAATGGCTACACCTTC
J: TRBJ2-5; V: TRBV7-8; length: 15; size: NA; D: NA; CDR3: CASSLGRALQETQYF; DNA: TGTGCCAGCAGCTTAGGCAGGGCCCTACAAGAGACCCAGTACTTC
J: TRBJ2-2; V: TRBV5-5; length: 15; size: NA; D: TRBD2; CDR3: CASRGLATNTGELFF; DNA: TGTGCCAGCAGAGGACTAGCGACGAACACCGGGGAGCTGTTTTTT
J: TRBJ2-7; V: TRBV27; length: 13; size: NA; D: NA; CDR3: CASSPRQGDEQYF; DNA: TGTGCCAGCAGCCCCCGGCAGGGTGACGAGCAGTACTTC
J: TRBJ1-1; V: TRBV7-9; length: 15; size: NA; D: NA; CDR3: CASSLLRGVNTEAFF; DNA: TGTGCCAGCAGCTTATTGAGGGGCGTGAACACTGAAGCTTTCTTT
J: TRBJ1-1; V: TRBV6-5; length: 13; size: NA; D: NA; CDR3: CASSRMLNTEAFF; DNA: TGTGCCAGCAGTCGTATGTTGAACACTGAAGCTTTCTTT
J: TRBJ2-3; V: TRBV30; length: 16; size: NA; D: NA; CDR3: CAWARASVRSTDTQYF; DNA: TGTGCCTGGGCAAGGGCTAGCGTTCGGAGCACAGATACGCAGTATTTT
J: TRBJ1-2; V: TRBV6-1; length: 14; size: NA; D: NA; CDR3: CASRTPGSGYGYTF; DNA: TGTGCCAGCAGGACTCCAGGGTCAGGTTATGGCTACACCTTC
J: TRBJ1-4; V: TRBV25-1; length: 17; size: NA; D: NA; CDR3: CASSEGAGAYVYEKLFF; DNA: TGTGCCAGCAGTGAAGGGGCAGGGGCATACGTCTATGAAAAACTGTTTTTT
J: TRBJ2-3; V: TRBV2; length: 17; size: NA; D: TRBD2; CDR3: CASSETVLAGPTDTQYF; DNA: TGTGCCAGCAGTGAAACGGTTCTAGCGGGACCCACAGATACGCAGTATTTT
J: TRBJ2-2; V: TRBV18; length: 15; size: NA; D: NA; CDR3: CASSPAGSRHGELFF; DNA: TGTGCCAGCTCACCAGCGGGGAGTCGTCACGGGGAGCTGTTTTTT
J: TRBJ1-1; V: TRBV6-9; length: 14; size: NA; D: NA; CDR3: CASSIQTRHTEAFF; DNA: TGTGCCAGCAGTATCCAAACAAGGCACACTGAAGCTTTCTTT
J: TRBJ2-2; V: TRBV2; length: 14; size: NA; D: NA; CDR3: CASRAPVNTGELFF; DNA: TGTGCCAGCAGGGCCCCCGTGAACACCGGGGAGCTGTTTTTT
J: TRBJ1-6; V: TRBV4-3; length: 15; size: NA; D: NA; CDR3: CASSHNLGTDSPLHF; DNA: TGCGCCAGCAGCCACAATCTGGGAACTGATTCACCCCTCCACTTT
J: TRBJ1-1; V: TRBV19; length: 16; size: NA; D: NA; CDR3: CASSILGTGRATEAFF; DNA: TGTGCCAGTAGTATCCTGGGGACGGGGCGGGCCACTGAAGCTTTCTTT
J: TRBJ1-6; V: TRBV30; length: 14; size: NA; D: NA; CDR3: CAWSTESNNSPLHF; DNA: TGTGCCTGGAGTACCGAGTCGAATAATTCACCCCTCCACTTT
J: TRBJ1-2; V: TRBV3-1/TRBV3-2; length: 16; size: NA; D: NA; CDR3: CASSQDSLGAGYGYTF; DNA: TGTGCCAGCAGCCAAGATAGTTTGGGGGCGGGCTATGGCTACACCTTC
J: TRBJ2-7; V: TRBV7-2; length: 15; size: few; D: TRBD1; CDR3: CASSLLIGGGYEQYF; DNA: TGTGCCAGCAGCTTATTAATAGGGGGCGGTTACGAGCAGTACTTC
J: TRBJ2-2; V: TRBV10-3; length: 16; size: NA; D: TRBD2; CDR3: CAITAGLAVNTGELFF; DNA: TGTGCCATCACCGCTGGACTAGCGGTTAACACCGGGGAGCTGTTTTTT
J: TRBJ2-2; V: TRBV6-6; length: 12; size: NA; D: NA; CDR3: CASSPYAGELFF; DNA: TGTGCCAGCAGTCCCTACGCCGGGGAGCTGTTTTTT
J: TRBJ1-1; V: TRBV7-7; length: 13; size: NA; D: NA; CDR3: CASSLDLTSEAFF; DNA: TGTGCCAGCAGCTTGGACCTAACTTCTGAAGCTTTCTTT
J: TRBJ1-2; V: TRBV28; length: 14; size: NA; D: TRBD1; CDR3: CASRSGQGANGYTF; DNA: TGTGCCAGCAGATCCGGACAGGGGGCGAACGGCTACACCTTC
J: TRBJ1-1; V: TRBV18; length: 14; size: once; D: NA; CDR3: CASSPRDNYPEAFF; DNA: TGTGCCAGCTCACCCCGAGATAATTACCCTGAAGCTTTCTTT
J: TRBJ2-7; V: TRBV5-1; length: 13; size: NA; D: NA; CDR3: CASKATGGYEQYF; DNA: TGCGCCAGCAAGGCGACAGGAGGTTACGAGCAGTACTTC
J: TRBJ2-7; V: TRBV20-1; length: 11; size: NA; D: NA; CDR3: CSASRTYEQYF; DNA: TGCAGTGCTAGTCGTACCTACGAGCAGTACTTC
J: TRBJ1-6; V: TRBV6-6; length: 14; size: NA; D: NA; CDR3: CASSYGGFNSPLHF; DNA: TGTGCCAGCAGTTACGGGGGTTTCAATTCACCCCTCCACTTT
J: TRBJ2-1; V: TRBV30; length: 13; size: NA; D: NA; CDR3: CAWSPGTLNEQFF; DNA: TGTGCCTGGAGTCCCGGGACACTTAATGAGCAGTTCTTC